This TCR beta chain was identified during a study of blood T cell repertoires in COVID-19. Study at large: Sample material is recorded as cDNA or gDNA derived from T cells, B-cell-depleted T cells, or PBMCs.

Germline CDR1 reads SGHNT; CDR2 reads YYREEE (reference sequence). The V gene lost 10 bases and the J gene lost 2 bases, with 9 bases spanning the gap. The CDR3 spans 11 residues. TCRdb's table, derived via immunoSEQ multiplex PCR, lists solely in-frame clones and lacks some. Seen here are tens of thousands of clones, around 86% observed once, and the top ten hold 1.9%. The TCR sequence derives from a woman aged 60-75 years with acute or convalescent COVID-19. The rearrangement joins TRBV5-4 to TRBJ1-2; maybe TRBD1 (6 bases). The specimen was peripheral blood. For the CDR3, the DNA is TGTGCCGGGAGGGGGAACTATGGCTACACCTTC. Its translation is CAGRGNYGYTF.